Each of the 19 T cell receptor beta chains below was sequenced from the same sample in a study of identical twins. TCRdb re-analysed the 5' RACE reads in MiXCR, keeping a single row per CDR3 protein. This sample carries 1.5 million to 2 million distinct CDR3 sequences, under 35% of them seen once, and the ten largest clones take about 0.3%. What was sequenced was cord blood. These TCRs come from a newborn girl in good health.

The gene calls are TRBV4-1 and TRBJ1-2; TRBD1 might be the D (6 bases). The CDR3 consists of 17 residues. Germline V CDR1 and CDR2: MGHRA, YSYEKL. Trimming cost V 2 bases and J 3 bases, with 19 bases left between them. The CDR3, as DNA: TGCGCCAGCAGCCAAACAATCCGTCAACAGGGTGACTATGGCTACACCTTC. Its translation is CASSQTIRQQGDYGYTF.

The genes are TRBV3-1 and TRBJ1-4; 9 positions agree with TRBD1. J lost 14 bases, V lost 5 bases, and 9 bases had no gene match. The germline V gene encodes CDR1 LGHDT and CDR2 YNNKEL (reference sequence). The CDR3 has 13 residues. CDR3 amino acids: CASSLGQGSGLFF. The CDR3 DNA is TGTGCCAGCAGCTTAGGACAGGGGAGCGGGCTGTTTTTT.

The chain combines TRBV4-1 with TRBJ1-1, with D perhaps matching TRBD1 (6 bases). V lost 10 bases, J lost 4 bases, and 16 bases lay in between. CDR1 MGHRA and CDR2 YSYEKL come from the germline V gene. The CDR3 is made up of 13 amino acids. The CDR3 here is CATQTGWGTEAFF. The DNA for the CDR3 is TGCGCCACCCAGACAGGATGGGGCACTGAAGCTTTCTTT.

The chain couples TRBV6-1 to TRBJ2-7; 7 nucleotides align to TRBD1. CDR1 is MNHNS, CDR2 SASEGT, per germline. The CDR3 has 12 amino acids. Written as DNA, the CDR3 is TGTACGGCAACAGGGGTTCGGTACGAGCAGTACTTC. This encodes CTATGVRYEQYF.

The rearrangement joins TRBV5-1 to TRBJ1-1; D gene unclear. The germline V and J ends were trimmed by 0 bases and 4 bases, with 13 bases remaining between them. The CDR3 has 15 residues. CDR1 is SGHRS, CDR2 YFSETQ, per germline. The CDR3 reads CASSLGPRTATEAFF. CDR3 sequence (DNA): TGCGCCAGCAGCTTGGGACCCAGAACAGCCACTGAAGCTTTCTTT.

This sequence joins TRBV20-1 and TRBJ2-1; D is ambiguous. V was clipped by 0 bases and J by 12 bases, with 12 bases between them. The CDR3 extends over 12 amino acids. Germline loops: CDR1 DFQATT, CDR2 SNEGSKA (reference sequence). The CDR3, as DNA: TGCAGTGCTAGAGATCCAAACCCAGCGCAGTTCTTC. Translation gives CSARDPNPAQFF.

This clonotype was seen a handful of times. The CDR3 DNA is TGTGCCACCAGTGATTTTGGGAGGGCTTTGCAGTTCTTC. It yields the protein CATSDFGRALQFF. The chain recombines TRBV24-1 with TRBJ2-1; 7 bases match TRBD2. The CDR3 runs 13 residues. Per the germline V gene, CDR1 is KGHDR and CDR2 is SFDVKD. J gave up 12 bases and V 1 base, and 5 bases lay outside the gene matches.

This clonotype was seen many times. The J gene is TRBJ2-4, the V gene TRBV10-3, with D possibly being TRBD2 (6 bases). Per the germline V gene, CDR1 is ENHRY and CDR2 is SYGVKD. The CDR3 sequence is 14 residues long. Trimming pared 5 bases from V and 3 bases from J, leaving 11 bases between. CDR3 loop: CAISPSGGKNIQYF. CDR3 DNA sequence: TGTGCCATCAGTCCTTCCGGGGGCAAAAACATTCAGTACTTC.

The chain carries TRBV7-8 and TRBJ2-3; a possible D gene is TRBD2 (6 bases). There are 16 residues in the CDR3. Trimming took 3 bases from V and 2 from J, leaving 15 bases between them. Germline values: CDR1 SGHVS, CDR2 FQNEAQ. The CDR3 coding sequence is TGTGCCAGCAGCTTGCCGGGACTCCTTAACACAGATACGCAGTATTTT. This encodes CASSLPGLLNTDTQYF.

On this clonotype: Relative to the germline gene, one junction end is altered; a read error may explain this. CDR3 residues: CSASWGASSYNERFF. In nucleotides, the CDR3 is TGCAGTGCTAGCTGGGGGGCGAGCTCCTACAATGAGCGGTTCTTC. The chain is built from TRBV20-1 and TRBJ2-1; tentatively, D is TRBD1 or TRBD2 (6 bases each). The CDR3 runs to 15 residues. Germline V lookup: CDR1 DFQATT, CDR2 SNEGSKA (reference sequence).

This clonotype was observed a few times. The rearrangement links TRBV20-1 to TRBJ1-2; D may be TRBD1 (6 bases). Germline V gene lookup returns CDR1 DFQATT and CDR2 SNEGSKA (reference sequence). Deletions cut 4 bases from V and 8 bases from J, with 8 bases between. CDR3 size: 10 residues. The CDR3 region has the DNA TGCAGTGCTACAGGGGTCGGCTACACCTTC. Translation gives CSATGVGYTF.

The chain is built from TRBV5-1 and TRBJ1-1, with D maybe TRBD1 (6 bases). The CDR3 has 13 residues. The ends were cut back, 7 bases at V and 5 bases at J, with 15 bases in the middle. Germline V lookup: CDR1 SGHRS, CDR2 YFSETQ. The CDR3 coding sequence is TGCGCCAGCCAAGACAGGTCAGGGACTGAAGCTTTCTTT. This sequence encodes CASQDRSGTEAFF.

The CDR3 region is CASSKTSSGRIYGYTF. In DNA, the CDR3 is TGTGCCAGCAGTAAAACTTCGTCAGGGAGGATCTATGGCTACACCTTC. The V and J genes are TRBV27 and TRBJ1-2; TRBD1 is a possible D gene (5 bases). V was clipped by 5 bases and J by 4 bases, with 20 bases between them. Germline V gene sequence: CDR1 MNHEY, CDR2 SMNVEV (reference sequence). This CDR3 is built from 16 residues.

There are a few counts of this clonotype. The chain links TRBV28 to TRBJ2-5, with TRBD1 matching 7 bases. Germline trimming cut 2 bases from V and 4 bases from J; bases unmatched to any gene: 4. The length of the CDR3 is 14 residues. CDR1 is MDHEN, CDR2 SYDVKM, per germline. The CDR3 protein is CASSLNRGLETQYF. CDR3 nucleotide sequence: TGTGCCAGCAGTTTAAATAGGGGGCTAGAGACCCAGTACTTC.

CDR3 in amino acids: CASSFREKAGELFF. CDR3 nucleotides: TGTGCCAGCAGCTTCCGGGAGAAAGCCGGGGAGCTGTTTTTT. V usage is TRBV7-9 and J usage is TRBJ2-2; maybe TRBD2 (6 bases). Germline V CDR1 and CDR2: SEHNR, FQNEAQ (reference sequence). The CDR3 is 14 residues long. The germline V and J ends were trimmed by 3 bases and 6 bases, with 11 bases remaining between them.

This clonotype was seen repeatedly, ten times or more. V gene TRBV9 combines with J gene TRBJ2-3; TRBD2 matches 7 bases. Losses at the gene ends were 3 bases for V and 5 bases for J; bases not matched to a gene: 12. The CDR3 sequence is 16 residues long. CDR1 is SGDLS and CDR2 is YYNGEE in the germline V gene. The CDR3 sequence: CASSATHKAGRDTQYF. For the CDR3, the DNA is TGTGCCAGCAGCGCCACCCATAAAGCGGGGCGAGATACGCAGTATTTT.

The chain combines TRBV25-1 with TRBJ2-1; D not certain. V lost 0 bases and J 5 bases, leaving 8 bases between the germline ends. The CDR3 contains 14 residues. CDR1 is MGHDK and CDR2 is SYGVNS in the germline V gene. The CDR3 spells CASSEYGQNNEQFF. In DNA, the CDR3 is TGTGCCAGCAGTGAATATGGGCAAAACAATGAGCAGTTCTTC.

The chain is built from TRBV5-1 and TRBJ2-7; 8 bases are a match to TRBD1. Germline V gene lookup returns CDR1 SGHRS and CDR2 YFSETQ. After removal of 2 bases from V and 3 bases from J, the junction contained 7 bases not matched to a gene. This CDR3 is built from 15 residues. The CDR3 loop is CASSLRQGIHYEQYF. For the CDR3, the DNA is TGCGCCAGCAGCTTACGACAGGGGATCCACTACGAGCAGTACTTC.

The sample holds many counts of this clonotype. In nucleotides, the CDR3 is TGCAGTGCTAGAGATAGGCGGGAGAGATCCTACGAGCAGTACTTC. It yields the protein CSARDRRERSYEQYF. The chain employs TRBV20-1 and TRBJ2-7; the match to TRBD2 covers 7 bases. Per the germline V gene, CDR1 is DFQATT and CDR2 is SNEGSKA (reference sequence). This CDR3 region has 15 residues. The junction had 6 bases not matched to a gene; V was cut back by 0 bases and J by 1 base.